One and the same sample provided the 21 T cell receptor beta chains below, sequenced in a study of OX40 agonist ivuxolimab in advanced cancers. Repertoires were generated with immunoSEQ multiplex PCR, while TCRdb's copy carries only in-frame clones and drops some. The table shows 70,000 or so clones, with about 80% occurring only once. The sample was CD4+ or CD8+ T cells sorted from blood, taken in a trial of the OX40 agonist ivuxolimab. These receptors were obtained from an adult with an advanced solid tumor such as melanoma, head and neck, liver or kidney cancer.

The chain couples TRBV7-9 to TRBJ2-1; 8 nucleotides line up with TRBD1. This CDR3 is built from 13 residues. Germline lookup yields CDR1 SEHNR and CDR2 FQNEAQ (reference sequence). V shed 5 bases and J 6 bases; nucleotides not matched to a gene: 3. The CDR3 reads CASSIRGLNEQFF. CDR3 nucleotides: TGTGCCAGCAGCATCAGGGGGCTCAATGAGCAGTTCTTC. Full variable domain (rest looked up from reference TRBV7-9 and TRBJ2-1): DTGVSQNPRHKITKRGQNVTFRCDPISEHNRLYWYRQTLGQGPEFLTYFQNEAQLEKSRLLSDRFSAERPKGSFSTLEIQRTEQGDSAMYLCASSIRGLNEQFFGPGTRLTVL.

The V call is TRBV5-4, the J call TRBJ1-2; perhaps TRBD1 as D (5 bases). This CDR3 spans 14 amino acids. Germline CDR1 is SGHNT and CDR2 is YYREEE (reference sequence). V was cut by 0 bases and J by 6 bases, with 12 bases left in between. DNA of the CDR3: TGTGCCAGCAGCTTGGAAACGGGGGTGGATGGCTACACCTTC. It encodes CASSLETGVDGYTF.

The chain carries TRBV10-1 and TRBJ2-7; D tentatively fits TRBD1 or TRBD2 (5 bases each). Germline CDR1 is WNHNN and CDR2 is SYGVQD (reference sequence). The V end lost 7 bases, the J end lost 1 base, and 17 bases lay between the germline ends. This CDR3 contains 15 residues. CDR3 DNA sequence: TGCGCCAGCAAGGTTGCAGGGAGTCGGTCCTACGAGCAGTACTTC. Its translation is CASKVAGSRSYEQYF.

The rearrangement joins TRBV5-1 to TRBJ1-2, with 10 bases that match TRBD1. Germline assignment: CDR1 SGHRS and CDR2 YFSETQ. The CDR3 has 15 amino acids. The junction had 9 bases not matched to a gene; V was cut back by 4 bases and J by 6 bases. In DNA form, the CDR3 reads TGCGCCAGCAGCCGGGACAGGGGCGGCTTTGATGGCTACACCTTC. Protein product: CASSRDRGGFDGYTF.

V usage is TRBV28 and J usage is TRBJ2-5, with D possibly matching TRBD1 (6 bases). V was clipped by 4 bases and J by 4 bases, with 19 bases between them. This CDR3 region has 16 residues. From germline, CDR1 is MDHEN and CDR2 SYDVKM. DNA for the CDR3: TGTGCCAGCAGTTCCCCCATAGGGGGTGGAGGAGAGACCCAGTACTTC. Protein: CASSSPIGGGGETQYF.

This chain connects TRBV30 to TRBJ2-3, with D perhaps TRBD2 (6 bases). Trimming cost V 1 base and J 6 bases, with 14 bases left between them. CDR3 size: 14 residues. CDR1 GTSNPN and CDR2 SVGIG come from the germline V gene (reference sequence). The CDR3 loop reads CAWSEGLAQDTQYF. The CDR3 DNA reads TGTGCCTGGAGTGAGGGACTCGCACAGGATACGCAGTATTTT.

CDR3 nucleotide sequence: TGCGCCAGCACTAACCAAGCTAGCTCGGGCTACAATGAGCAGTTCTTC. Translating gives CASTNQASSGYNEQFF. This chain connects TRBV5-1 to TRBJ2-1, with a possible D match to TRBD2 (5 bases). The CDR3 runs to 16 residues. Trimming removed 6 bases from V and 3 bases from J, with 19 bases in between. The germline V gene encodes CDR1 SGHRS and CDR2 YFSETQ.

The V call is TRBV6-6, the J call TRBJ1-5; D is unclear. Germline assignment: CDR1 MNHNY and CDR2 SVGAGI (reference sequence). V was cut by 7 bases and J by 12 bases, with 19 bases left in between. CDR3 length equals 13 residues. The CDR3 coding sequence is TGTGCCAGCAAAGACCTTGTAACCGGAGACCAGCATTTT. Translation gives CASKDLVTGDQHF.

The rearrangement links TRBV9 to TRBJ2-2; possibly TRBD1 or TRBD2 for D (6 bases each). V was shortened by 4 bases and J by 6 bases, with 13 bases between the two germline ends. CDR3 length equals 14 residues. In germline, CDR1 is SGDLS, CDR2 YYNGEE. The CDR3: CASSSLRGPGELFF. CDR3 nucleotide sequence: TGTGCCAGCAGCTCCCTCCGGGGGCCCGGGGAGCTGTTTTTT. The full variable domain, with the rest looked up from reference TRBV9 and TRBJ2-2, is DSGVTQTPKHLITATGQRVTLRCSPRSGDLSVYWYQQSLDQGLQFLIQYYNGEERAKGNILERFSAQQFPDLHSELNLSSLELGDSALYFCASSSLRGPGELFFGEGSRLTVL.

The rearrangement joins TRBV11-2 to TRBJ1-2; TRBD1 might be the D (5 bases). This CDR3 has 13 amino acids. V lost 0 bases to trimming and J lost 7 bases, with 9 bases between them. The germline V gene has CDR1 SGHAT and CDR2 FQNNGV. The CDR3 protein is CASSLDRVSGYTF. The DNA of the CDR3 is TGTGCCAGCAGCTTAGACAGGGTCTCTGGCTACACCTTC.

As DNA, the CDR3 is TGTGCCATCGCCCAGCAGGTCAACACTGAAGCTTTCTTT. It encodes CAIAQQVNTEAFF. V and J are TRBV10-3 and TRBJ1-1, with no clear D. CDR1 and CDR2 from the germline V gene are ENHRY and SYGVKD. This CDR3 has 13 amino acids. Trimming shortened V by 8 bases and J by 2 bases, and 12 bases separated the two germline ends.

This chain joins TRBV18 and TRBJ1-2, with unresolved D. This CDR3 region has 15 residues. V was shortened by 2 bases and J by 4 bases, with 14 bases between the two germline ends. In germline, CDR1 is KGHSH, CDR2 LQKENI. The CDR3 sequence is CASSPSSHSLYGYTF. The CDR3 nucleotides read TGTGCCAGCTCACCATCCTCCCACAGCCTCTATGGCTACACCTTC.

V gene TRBV9 combines with J gene TRBJ2-1; no reliable D call. Trimming pared 4 bases from V and 0 bases from J, leaving 11 bases between. CDR1 is SGDLS and CDR2 is YYNGEE in the germline V gene. CDR3 length: 15 amino acids. The CDR3 DNA reads as TGTGCCAGCAGCCCCGGGTGGACCTCCTACAATGAGCAGTTCTTC. It codes for CASSPGWTSYNEQFF.

In this sample, this clone turned up a few times. The gene calls are TRBV21-1 and TRBJ2-1; whether TRBD2, the table's D call, matches the DNA was not checked. TRBV21-1 is deemed a pseudogene. The CDR3 is made up of 17 amino acids. For the CDR3, the DNA is TGTGCCAGCAGCAAAGTCTTGTCCGTTATTTTTTACAATGAGCAGTTCTTC. This encodes CASSKVLSVIFYNEQFF.

The chain links TRBV6-6 to TRBJ2-5; TRBD2 might be the D (7 bases). Germline V CDR1 and CDR2: MNHNY, SVGAGI (reference sequence). V was cut by 0 bases and J by 10 bases, with 15 bases left in between. The CDR3 extends over 14 amino acids. The CDR3 is CASSYSEGGGIQYF. DNA of the CDR3: TGTGCCAGCAGTTACTCCGAAGGGGGGGGGATCCAGTACTTC.

The rearrangement links TRBV5-1 to TRBJ1-4, with D perhaps TRBD1 (5 bases). The CDR3 consists of 14 residues. The germline V gene encodes CDR1 SGHRS and CDR2 YFSETQ. The V gene lost 0 bases and the J gene lost 5 bases, with 8 bases spanning the gap. The CDR3 reads CASSLGQGNEKLFF. DNA for the CDR3: TGCGCCAGCAGCTTGGGGCAGGGAAATGAAAAACTGTTTTTT.

This clone was found once. The V call is TRBV5-1, the J call TRBJ2-1, with D maybe TRBD2 (5 bases). This CDR3 has 12 amino acids. With 1 base removed from V and 9 bases from J, the gap between germline ends came to 8 bases. The germline CDR1 and CDR2 sequences are SGHRS and YFSETQ. The CDR3 reads CASSLQAGEQFF. The CDR3 region has the DNA TGCGCCAGCAGCTTGCAGGCGGGTGAGCAGTTCTTC.

This clone was recorded once. The chain combines TRBV10-3 with TRBJ2-2, with D hard to call. Germline CDR1 reads ENHRY; CDR2 reads SYGVKD. The ends were cut back, 6 bases at V and 8 bases at J, with 22 bases in the middle. The CDR3 contains 16 residues. CDR3 sequence: CAISELHLDRGGELFF. DNA for the CDR3: TGTGCCATCAGCGAACTTCACCTTGACCGTGGAGGGGAGCTGTTTTTT.

This chain joins TRBV30 and TRBJ1-5, with a tentative D call TRBD1 (6 bases). This CDR3 region has 16 residues. V was pared by 3 bases and J by 2 bases, with 17 bases between. Germline V gives CDR1 GTSNPN, CDR2 SVGIG (reference sequence). CDR3 sequence (DNA): TGTGCCTGGAGCAGAACCGGGACAAACCGCAATCAGCCCCAGCATTTT. It codes for CAWSRTGTNRNQPQHF.

The V gene is TRBV11-3, the J gene TRBJ2-1; 13 bases line up with TRBD2. This CDR3 is built from 14 residues. CDR1 and CDR2 from the germline V gene are SGHNT and YENEEA. The V segment lost 5 bases and the J segment 12 bases; nucleotides outside the gene matches: 7. CDR3 sequence: CASSPSGLAGTQFF. DNA of the CDR3: TGTGCCAGCAGCCCCTCGGGACTAGCGGGGACGCAGTTCTTC.

The chain links TRBV7-9 to TRBJ2-7; 8 bases agree with TRBD1. With V trimmed by 1 base and J by 5 bases, 7 bases remained unmatched. The CDR3 totals 15 residues. Per germline, CDR1 SEHNR and CDR2 FQNEAQ (reference sequence). CDR3 region: CASSLEAGGSHEQYF. CDR3 nucleotide sequence: TGTGCCAGCAGCTTAGAGGCAGGGGGCAGTCACGAGCAGTACTTC.